Reported below is one T cell receptor beta chain. V trimming: 3 bases; J trimming: 2 bases; junction bases outside the gene matches: 8. Germline V gene data show CDR1 as SGHKS and CDR2 as YYEKEE (reference sequence). The CDR3 sequence is 16 residues long. This specimen comes from a study of blood T cell repertoires in COVID-19. Background on the study: Specimens from acute and convalescent COVID-19 originated in the United States, Italy and Spain. In each case, the material was cDNA or gDNA derived from T cells, B-cell-depleted T cells, or PBMCs.

Authors' data handling: Counts of nucleated cells, estimated from reference gene primer amplification, were obtained. The assay was immunoSEQ multiplex PCR, and TCRdb's table has in-frame clones only and misses some. The DNA gave D and trimming, while V, J and clone size come from that table. The table includes some 100,000 clones, around four fifths detected once. Source material: peripheral blood. This chain joins TRBV5-5 and TRBJ2-7; 10 bases fit TRBD1. The source of this sequence is a woman aged 60 to 75 with acute or convalescent COVID-19. The CDR3 reads CASSSTGGRSTYEQYF. As DNA, the CDR3 is TGTGCCAGCAGCTCGACAGGGGGCAGAAGCACCTACGAGCAGTACTTC.